The TCR beta chain described here comes from a study of breast tumors, draining lymph nodes, adjacent tissues. Each CDR3 protein is one row after TCRdb ran MiXCR on the multiplex PCR reads. The sample consists of 290,000 or so distinct CDR3 sequences, about 30% of them appearing once. Breast cancer patients provided tissue from their axillary draining lymph nodes. V trimming: 8 bases; J trimming: 3 bases; junction bases outside the gene matches: 12. Germline CDR1 reads MNHNS; CDR2 reads SASEGT. The CDR3 is made up of 15 amino acids. For this clonotype: A read error may be the cause here, since a much bigger clone is one base away.

The sample consisted of axillary lymph node tissue. This sequence joins TRBV6-1 and TRBJ2-5, with 7 bases identical to TRBD2. This clonotype was obtained from a female donor with breast cancer. Some clones in this sample may be carry-over from other donors' samples. For the CDR3, the DNA is TGTGCCAGCCTTACCCGAGCGGGAAAAAAAGAGACCCAGTACTTC. Translated: CASLTRAGKKETQYF.